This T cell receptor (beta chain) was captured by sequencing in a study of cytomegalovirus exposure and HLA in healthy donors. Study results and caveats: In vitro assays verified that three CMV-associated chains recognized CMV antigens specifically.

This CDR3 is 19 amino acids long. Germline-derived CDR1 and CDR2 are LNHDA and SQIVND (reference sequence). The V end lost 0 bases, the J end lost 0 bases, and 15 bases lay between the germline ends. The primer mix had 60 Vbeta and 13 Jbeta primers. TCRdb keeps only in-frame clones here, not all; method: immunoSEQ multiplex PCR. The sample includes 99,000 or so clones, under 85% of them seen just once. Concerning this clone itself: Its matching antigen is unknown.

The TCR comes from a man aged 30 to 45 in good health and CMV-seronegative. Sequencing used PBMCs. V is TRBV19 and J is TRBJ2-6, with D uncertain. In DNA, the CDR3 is TGTGCCAGTAGTATAGATCCGGCAGGTATCCTCTCTGGGGCCAACGTCCTGACTTTC. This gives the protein CASSIDPAGILSGANVLTF.